The source of this TCR beta chain is a study of blood T cell repertoires in COVID-19. As for the study in general: From T cells, B-cell-depleted T cells, or PBMCs came the material, which was cDNA or gDNA.

Clones were sequenced by immunoSEQ multiplex PCR, and TCRdb holds only the in-frame ones, with some missing. Seen here are roughly 180,000 clones, roughly three quarters observed once, and the top ten hold approximately 12%. The CDR3 is 15 amino acids. CDR1 is SGHNT and CDR2 is YYREEE in the germline V gene (reference sequence). V shed 3 bases and J shed 3 bases, with 15 bases lying between them. This TCR was recovered from a woman of 80 years or more with COVID-19, enrolled during active disease. This rearrangement joins TRBV5-4 to TRBJ1-2; D not resolved. The sequencing input was peripheral blood. CDR3 amino acids: CASSSGGRVDYGYTF. In DNA form, the CDR3 reads TGTGCCAGCAGCTCTGGAGGGAGGGTAGACTATGGCTACACCTTC.